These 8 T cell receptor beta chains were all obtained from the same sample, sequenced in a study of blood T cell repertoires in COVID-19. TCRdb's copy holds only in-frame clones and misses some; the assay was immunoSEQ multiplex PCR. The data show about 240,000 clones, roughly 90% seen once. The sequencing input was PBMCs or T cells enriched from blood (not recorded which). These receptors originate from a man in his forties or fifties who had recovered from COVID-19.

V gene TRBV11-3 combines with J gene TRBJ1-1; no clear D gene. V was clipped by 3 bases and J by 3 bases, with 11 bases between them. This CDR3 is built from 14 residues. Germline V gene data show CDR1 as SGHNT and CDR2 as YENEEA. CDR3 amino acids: CASSFSGRDTEAFF. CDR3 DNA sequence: TGTGCCAGCAGCTTTTCAGGCCGAGACACTGAAGCTTTCTTT.

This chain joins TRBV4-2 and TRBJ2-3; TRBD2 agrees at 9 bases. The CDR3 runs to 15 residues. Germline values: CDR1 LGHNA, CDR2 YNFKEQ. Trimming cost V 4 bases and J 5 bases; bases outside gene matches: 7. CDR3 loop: CASSLAGGQEDTQYF. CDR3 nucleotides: TGTGCCAGCAGCCTTGCGGGGGGGCAGGAAGATACGCAGTATTTT.

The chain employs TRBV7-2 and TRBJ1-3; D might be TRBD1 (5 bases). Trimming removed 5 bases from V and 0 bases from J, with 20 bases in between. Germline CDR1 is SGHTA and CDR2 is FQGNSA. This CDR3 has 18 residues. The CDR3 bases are TGTGCCAGCAGCCCCCGAGCAATCAGGGCCTCCTCTGGAAACACCATATATTTT. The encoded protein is CASSPRAIRASSGNTIYF.

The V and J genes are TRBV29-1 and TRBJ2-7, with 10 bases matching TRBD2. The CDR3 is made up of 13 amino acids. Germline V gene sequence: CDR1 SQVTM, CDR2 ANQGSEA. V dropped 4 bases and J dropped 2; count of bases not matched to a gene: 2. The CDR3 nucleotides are TGCAGCGTTGGAGGACTAGCGGCCTACGAGCAGTACTTC. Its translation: CSVGGLAAYEQYF.

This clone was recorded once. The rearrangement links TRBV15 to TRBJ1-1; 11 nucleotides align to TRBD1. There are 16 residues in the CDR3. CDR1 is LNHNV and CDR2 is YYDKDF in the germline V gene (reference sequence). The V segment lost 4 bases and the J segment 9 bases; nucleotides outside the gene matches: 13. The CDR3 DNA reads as TGTGCCACCAGCATGGGGACAGGGGGGATCCGTATACAAGCTTTCTTT. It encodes CATSMGTGGIRIQAFF.

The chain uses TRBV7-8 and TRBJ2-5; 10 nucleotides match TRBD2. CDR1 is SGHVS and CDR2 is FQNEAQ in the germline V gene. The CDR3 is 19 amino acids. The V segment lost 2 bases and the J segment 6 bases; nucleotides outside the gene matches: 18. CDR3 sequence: CASSLTSGTSGVTAQTQYF. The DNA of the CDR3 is TGTGCCAGCAGCTTAACATCTGGCACTAGCGGGGTCACCGCACAGACCCAGTACTTC.

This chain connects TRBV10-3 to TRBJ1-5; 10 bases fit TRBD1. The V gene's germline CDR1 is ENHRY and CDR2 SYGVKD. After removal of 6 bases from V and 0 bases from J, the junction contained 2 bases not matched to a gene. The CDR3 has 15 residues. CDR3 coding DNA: TGTGCCATCAGCGGGACAGGGGTTAGCAATCAGCCCCAGCATTTT. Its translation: CAISGTGVSNQPQHF.

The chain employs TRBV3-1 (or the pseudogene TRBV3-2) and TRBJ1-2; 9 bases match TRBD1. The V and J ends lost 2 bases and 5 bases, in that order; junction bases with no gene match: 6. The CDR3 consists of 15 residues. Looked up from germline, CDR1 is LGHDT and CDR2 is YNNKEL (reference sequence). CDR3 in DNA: TGTGCCAGCAGCCAATTACGGACAGGGGAATATGGCTACACCTTC. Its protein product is CASSQLRTGEYGYTF.